A single sample is the source of the 25 T cell receptor beta chains below, sequenced in a study of blood T cell repertoires in COVID-19. TCRdb keeps only in-frame clones here, not all; method: immunoSEQ multiplex PCR. The sample shows under 250,000 clones, roughly 82% of them seen only once. The sample taken for sequencing was peripheral blood. Receptor source: a woman in her 70s with acute or convalescent COVID-19.

This chain uses TRBV5-4 with TRBJ1-1; D unclear. The germline V gene has CDR1 SGHNT and CDR2 YYREEE (reference sequence). CDR3 length: 12 residues. The V end was cut by 3 bases, the J end by 1 base, with 4 bases between. The CDR3 coding sequence is TGTGCCAGCAGCTCGAGGAACACTGAAGCTTTCTTT. Translated: CASSSRNTEAFF.

This clone was picked up a small number of times. Other DNA sequences within the sample encode an identical CDR3. This chain connects TRBV19 to TRBJ1-2, with D tentatively TRBD1 (5 bases). Germline-derived CDR1 and CDR2 are LNHDA and SQIVND (reference sequence). Trimming stripped 2 bases from V and 2 bases from J, with 6 bases between. The CDR3 runs to 13 residues. In nucleotides, the CDR3 is TGTGCCAGTAGTATAACAGGAAACTATGGCTACACCTTC. Translating it yields CASSITGNYGYTF.

This clone has only one observation. The rearrangement uses TRBV20-1 and TRBJ1-1, with 9 bases lining up with TRBD1. Germline V gene sequence: CDR1 DFQATT, CDR2 SNEGSKA (reference sequence). Trimming removed 3 bases from V and 1 base from J; junction bases left unmatched: 6. The length of the CDR3 is 15 residues. CDR3: CSASRGTGPNTEAFF. The CDR3 DNA sequence: TGCAGTGCTAGTCGCGGGACAGGGCCGAACACTGAAGCTTTCTTT.

The chain is built from TRBV28 and TRBJ1-6, with TRBD1 matching over 7 bases. Looked up from germline, CDR1 is MDHEN and CDR2 is SYDVKM. This CDR3 has 14 residues. Losses at the gene ends were 7 bases for V and 7 bases for J; bases not matched to a gene: 7. The CDR3 here is CASIQDRRNSPLHF. The CDR3, as DNA: TGTGCCAGCATCCAGGACAGGAGGAATTCACCCCTCCACTTT.

This rearrangement joins TRBV7-9 to TRBJ1-1; possibly TRBD1 for D (6 bases). Germline CDR1 and CDR2: SEHNR and FQNEAQ (reference sequence). Trimming cost V 6 bases and J 7 bases, with 15 bases left between them. This CDR3 has 13 amino acids. In DNA, the CDR3 is TGTGCCAGCAGGCAACAGGGAAAGAGTGAAGCTTTCTTT. This sequence encodes CASRQQGKSEAFF.

The V and J genes are TRBV5-4 and TRBJ2-7, with a possible D match to TRBD2 (6 bases). Germline loops: CDR1 SGHNT, CDR2 YYREEE (reference sequence). The CDR3 has 15 amino acids. V lost 1 base and J 5 bases, leaving 16 bases between the germline ends. CDR3 sequence: CASSLLGGRLDEQYF. Written as DNA, the CDR3 is TGTGCCAGCAGCTTGCTGGGAGGACGGCTCGACGAGCAGTACTTC. Complete variable domain (other parts from reference TRBV5-4 and TRBJ2-7): ETGVTQSPTHLIKTRGQQVTLRCSSQSGHNTVSWYQQALGQGPQFIFQYYREEENGRGNFPPRFSGLQFPNYSSELNVNALELDDSALYLCASSLLGGRLDEQYFGPGTRLTVT.

The chain has TRBV6-5 and TRBJ1-5; no firm D call. CDR3 length equals 15 residues. CDR1 and CDR2 (germline): MNHEY, SVGAGI. Trimming removed 2 bases from V and 4 bases from J, with 12 bases in between. CDR3 sequence reads: CASSYDGRRNQPQHF. CDR3 bases: TGTGCCAGCAGTTACGACGGCAGGAGGAATCAGCCCCAGCATTTT.

The chain carries TRBV19 and TRBJ1-1; D is undetermined. The CDR3 consists of 13 residues. V dropped 5 bases and J dropped 3 bases, with 10 bases sitting between them. Per the germline V gene, CDR1 is LNHDA and CDR2 is SQIVND (reference sequence). CDR3 protein: CASSPRHYTEAFF. CDR3 bases: TGTGCCAGTAGTCCCCGACACTACACTGAAGCTTTCTTT.

The rearrangement links TRBV5-5 to TRBJ1-2; TRBD1 matches at 7 bases. With V trimmed by 2 bases and J by 7 bases, 5 bases remained unmatched. The CDR3 spans 13 residues. CDR1 and CDR2 (germline): SGHKS, YYEKEE (reference sequence). In DNA form, the CDR3 reads TGTGCCAGCAGCTTCCCGGACAGGCTTGGCTACACCTTC. This codes for CASSFPDRLGYTF. Based on the CDR3 plus reference TRBV5-5 and TRBJ1-2, the full variable domain is DAGVTQSPTHLIKTRGQQVTLRCSPISGHKSVSWYQQVLGQGPQFIFQYYEKEERGRGNFPDRFSARQFPNYSSELNVNALLLGDSALYLCASSFPDRLGYTFGSGTRLTVV.

This clone has more than one count but fewer than ten. The chain links TRBV24-1 to TRBJ1-2; D gene ambiguous. Germline CDR1 reads KGHDR; CDR2 reads SFDVKD. The CDR3 covers 12 residues. V was shortened by 3 bases and J by 7 bases, with 8 bases between the two germline ends. The CDR3 DNA reads TGTGCCACCAGTGATCCCTCTCGTGGCTACACCTTC. It yields the protein CATSDPSRGYTF.

The table lists this clone with a few counts. The chain uses TRBV19 and TRBJ2-7, with TRBD1 matching over 9 bases. The CDR3 has 13 residues. CDR1 is LNHDA, CDR2 SQIVND, per germline (reference sequence). Trimming took 9 bases from V and 7 from J; bases not matched to a gene: 10. Here the CDR3 DNA reads TGTGCCAGCGACCCCGGGACAGGGAGGGAGCAGTACTTC. This translates into CASDPGTGREQYF.

V usage is TRBV3-1 (or the pseudogene TRBV3-2) and J usage is TRBJ1-4; 7 bases are a match to TRBD1. The ends lost 5 bases at V and 4 bases at J; junction bases unmatched: 4. Germline V gene data show CDR1 as LGHDT and CDR2 as YNNKEL (reference sequence). There are 14 residues in the CDR3. The CDR3 DNA is TGTGCCAGCAGCTTTCGACAGGGTAATGAAAAACTGTTTTTT. It is translated as CASSFRQGNEKLFF.

This clone was found a few times. V usage is TRBV4-1 and J usage is TRBJ2-3; D unclear. In germline, CDR1 is MGHRA, CDR2 YSYEKL. The CDR3 loop spans 14 amino acids. The V gene lost 2 bases and the J gene lost 5 bases, with 11 bases spanning the gap. The CDR3 nucleotides are TGCGCCAGCAGCCAACAACTATCCGGAGATACGCAGTATTTT. It is translated as CASSQQLSGDTQYF.

The chain recombines TRBV5-8 with TRBJ1-2; a weak D match, TRBD1 (5 bases). The germline CDR1 and CDR2 sequences are SGHTS and YDEGEE. The CDR3 contains 11 residues. V lost 4 bases and J lost 8, with 9 bases in between. The CDR3 spells CASSQGGGYTF. CDR3 sequence (DNA): TGTGCCAGCAGCCAGGGAGGGGGCTACACCTTC.

This rearrangement joins TRBV7-2 to TRBJ1-5; tentatively, D is TRBD1 (6 bases). The CDR3 consists of 14 residues. CDR1 is SGHTA and CDR2 is FQGNSA in the germline V gene. Trimming pared 2 bases from V and 4 bases from J, leaving 9 bases between. In DNA, the CDR3 is TGTGCCAGCAGCTTACAGGGGCCGAATCAGCCCCAGCATTTT. Its translation: CASSLQGPNQPQHF.

The chain links TRBV7-9 to TRBJ1-4, with TRBD1 matching 11 bases. Losses at the gene ends were 5 bases for V and 1 base for J; bases not matched to a gene: 6. This CDR3 comprises 17 residues. Per the germline V gene, CDR1 is SEHNR and CDR2 is FQNEAQ (reference sequence). CDR3 DNA sequence: TGTGCCAGCAGCCCGTGGACAGGGGGCTTAACTAATGAAAAACTGTTTTTT. It is translated as CASSPWTGGLTNEKLFF.

In its sample, this clone was seen once. The CDR3 protein is CASSFGTGWKITEAFF. DNA of the CDR3: TGTGCCAGCAGTTTCGGGACAGGGTGGAAAATCACTGAAGCTTTCTTT. The chain joins TRBV6-5 to TRBJ1-1; 9 bases map to TRBD1. From germline, CDR1 is MNHEY and CDR2 SVGAGI. The ends lost 4 bases at V and 4 bases at J; junction bases unmatched: 10. This CDR3 contains 16 residues.

The chain has TRBV19 and TRBJ1-1, with 8 bases lining up with TRBD1. V was clipped by 5 bases and J by 0 bases; unmatched bases: 11. The V gene's germline CDR1 is LNHDA and CDR2 SQIVND (reference sequence). There are 17 residues in the CDR3. The CDR3 is CASSFSRTGFMNTEAFF. The CDR3 nucleotides are TGTGCCAGTAGTTTCTCTCGGACAGGGTTCATGAACACTGAAGCTTTCTTT. Based on the CDR3 plus reference TRBV19 and TRBJ1-1, the full variable domain is DGGITQSPKYLFRKEGQNVTLSCEQNLNHDAMYWYRQDPGQGLRLIYYSQIVNDFQKGDIAEGYSVSREKKESFPLTVTSAQKNPTAFYLCASSFSRTGFMNTEAFFGQGTRLTVV.

V and J are TRBV7-2 and TRBJ1-5; TRBD1 matches 8 bases. The CDR3 extends over 16 amino acids. Germline V gives CDR1 SGHTA, CDR2 FQGNSA. Trimming took 5 bases from V and 7 from J; bases not matched to a gene: 13. CDR3: CASSPEARGLGQPQHF. The CDR3 DNA sequence: TGTGCCAGCAGCCCCGAGGCCAGGGGGCTTGGGCAGCCCCAGCATTTT.

The rearrangement joins TRBV9 to TRBJ1-6, with 9 nucleotides matching TRBD1. Germline CDR1 and CDR2: SGDLS and YYNGEE. Germline trimming cut 0 bases from V and 13 bases from J; bases unmatched to any gene: 2. The CDR3 spans 13 residues. CDR3: CASSVDRGQPLHF. The CDR3 coding sequence is TGTGCCAGCAGCGTAGACAGGGGGCAGCCCCTCCACTTT.

The chain combines TRBV19 with TRBJ1-1; 9 nucleotides line up with TRBD1. With V trimmed by 0 bases and J by 7 bases, 0 bases remained unmatched. Germline V gene data show CDR1 as LNHDA and CDR2 as SQIVND (reference sequence). This CDR3 is 13 amino acids long. The CDR3 loop reads CASSIETGGEAFF. In DNA form, the CDR3 reads TGTGCCAGTAGTATAGAGACAGGGGGTGAAGCTTTCTTT.

The chain uses TRBV6-6 and TRBJ2-7; D is unresolved. V was pared by 5 bases and J by 1 base, with 3 bases between. Per the germline V gene, CDR1 is MNHNY and CDR2 is SVGAGI (reference sequence). The CDR3 covers 11 residues. CDR3: CASSTSYEQYF. Written as DNA, the CDR3 is TGTGCCAGCAGTACTTCCTACGAGCAGTACTTC.

The chain combines TRBV4-3 with TRBJ2-2, with TRBD1 matching over 7 bases. Trimming at V came to 4 bases and at J to 3 bases, leaving 2 bases not matched to a gene. This CDR3 region has 14 residues. Germline V gives CDR1 LGHNA, CDR2 YSLEER. The CDR3 region has the DNA TGCGCCAGCAGCCGGGACAGATACACCGGGGAGCTGTTTTTT. This encodes CASSRDRYTGELFF.

The chain has TRBV6-5 and TRBJ1-5; TRBD1 aligns across 9 bases. Germline loops: CDR1 MNHEY, CDR2 SVGAGI. This CDR3 has 16 residues. Losses at the gene ends were 2 bases for V and 1 base for J; bases not matched to a gene: 3. This chain's CDR3 is CASSYSGTGSNQPQHF. The CDR3 DNA is TGTGCCAGCAGTTACAGCGGGACAGGGAGCAATCAGCCCCAGCATTTT.

This clone was observed a single time. The chain couples TRBV5-1 to TRBJ2-5; a possible D gene is TRBD2 (6 bases). The length of the CDR3 is 14 residues. V shed 0 bases and J shed 4 bases, with 10 bases lying between them. Germline-derived CDR1 and CDR2 are SGHRS and YFSETQ. CDR3 protein: CASSLDGTGETQYF. The DNA of the CDR3 is TGCGCCAGCAGCTTGGATGGGACTGGAGAGACCCAGTACTTC.